This TCR beta chain was captured by sequencing in a study of T-cell reconstitution after alpha-beta-depleted transplantation in children. General study results and limits: Several hundred expanded graft clones reportedly supplied alpha-beta T cells about two months after transplant. At day 60, the high TCRbeta diversity found in some patients originated from recipient T cells and thymic progenitors that had survived. The main origin of T-cell counts and diversity one year after transplant was newly produced T cells.

This CDR3 is 15 amino acids long. CDR1 and CDR2 (germline): SGHTA, FQGNSA. With V trimmed by 5 bases and J by 5 bases, 4 bases remained unmatched. The table lists this clonotype with a few counts. Its antigen is not identified. Preparation of the TCRbeta library used unique molecular identifiers. TCRdb ran MiXCR on the PCR reads and lists one entry per CDR3 protein. The sample yields over 100,000 distinct CDR3 sequences, 4.5% to 7.5% seen once. This sequence was found in a female patient between 2 and 10 years old who had a stem cell transplant for Fanconi anemia, so the T cells may come from the graft donor. V is TRBV7-2 and J is TRBJ2-1; 12 positions match TRBD2. The starting material was PBMCs, mostly from graft donor cells, obtained 60 days after TCRalphabeta/CD19-depleted stem cell transplant. CDR3 sequence reads: CASSRRLAGDNEQFF. Written as DNA, the CDR3 is TGTGCCAGCAGCCGGAGACTAGCGGGAGACAATGAGCAGTTCTTC.